This TCR beta chain was identified during a study of blood T cell repertoires in COVID-19. About the study: The study drew acute and convalescent COVID-19 samples from the United States, Italy and Spain. T cells, B-cell-depleted T cells, or PBMCs provided the cDNA or gDNA that served as material.

Seattle's cohort entered during active infection and was followed longitudinally. Original processing notes: For nucleated cells, counts were estimated from reference gene primer amplification. Profiled with immunoSEQ multiplex PCR; TCRdb holds only in-frame clones, not every one. V, J and clone size are taken as reported in that table, and D and trimming were inferred from the DNA itself. The sample lists some 45,000 clones, more than 80% occurring once. There are 14 residues in the CDR3. The ends were cut back, 5 bases at V and 8 bases at J, with 16 bases in the middle. Germline V gene data show CDR1 as MNHEY and CDR2 as SVGAGI.

The chain joins TRBV6-5 to TRBJ2-1; D call uncertain. The TCR originated in a man aged 55 to 69 with COVID-19, enrolled during active disease. The sample consisted of peripheral blood. The CDR3 coding sequence is TGTGCCAGCAGTCCACCACTTCCTTTGGATGAGCAGTTCTTC. Residues: CASSPPLPLDEQFF.